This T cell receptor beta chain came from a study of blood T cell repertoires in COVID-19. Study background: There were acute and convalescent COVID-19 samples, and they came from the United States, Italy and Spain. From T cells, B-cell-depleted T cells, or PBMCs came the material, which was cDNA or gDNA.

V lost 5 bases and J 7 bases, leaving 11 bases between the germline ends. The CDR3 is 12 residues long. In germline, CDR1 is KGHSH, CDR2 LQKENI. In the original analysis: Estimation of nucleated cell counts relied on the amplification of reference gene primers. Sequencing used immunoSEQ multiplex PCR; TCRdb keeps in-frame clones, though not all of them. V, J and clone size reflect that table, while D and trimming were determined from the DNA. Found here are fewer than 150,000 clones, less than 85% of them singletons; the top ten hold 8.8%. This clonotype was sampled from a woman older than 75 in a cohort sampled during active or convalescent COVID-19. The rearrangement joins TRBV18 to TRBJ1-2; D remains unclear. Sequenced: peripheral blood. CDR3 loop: CASSSPPGGYTF. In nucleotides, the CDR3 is TGTGCCAGCTCATCGCCGCCGGGTGGCTACACCTTC.